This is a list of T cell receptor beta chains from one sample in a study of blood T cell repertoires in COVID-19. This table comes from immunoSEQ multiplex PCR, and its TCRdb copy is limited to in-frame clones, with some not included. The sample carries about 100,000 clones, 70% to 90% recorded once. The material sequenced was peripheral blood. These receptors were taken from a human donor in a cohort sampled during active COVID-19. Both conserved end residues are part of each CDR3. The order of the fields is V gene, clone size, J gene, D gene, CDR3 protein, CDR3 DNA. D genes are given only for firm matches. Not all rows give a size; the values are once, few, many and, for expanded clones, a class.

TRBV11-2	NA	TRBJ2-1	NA	CASSSIRSYNEQFF	TGTGCCAGCAGTTCTATTCGCTCCTACAATGAGCAGTTCTTC
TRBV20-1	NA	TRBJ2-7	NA	CSAREPDSF	TGCAGTGCTAGAGAGCCGGACAGCTTC
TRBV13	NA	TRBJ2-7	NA	CASSLTTGVGEQYF	TGTGCCAGCAGCTTAACAACAGGAGTCGGCGAGCAGTACTTC
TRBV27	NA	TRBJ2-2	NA	CASSPKSGFVTGELFF	TGTGCCAGCAGCCCGAAAAGCGGGTTCGTAACCGGGGAGCTGTTTTTT
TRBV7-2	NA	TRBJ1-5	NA	CASSLSPSRPQHF	TGTGCCAGCAGCTTATCTCCGTCTCGGCCCCAGCATTTT
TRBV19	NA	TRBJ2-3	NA	CASSISSRLDTDTQYF	TGTGCCAGTAGTATATCATCCAGGTTAGACACAGATACGCAGTATTTT
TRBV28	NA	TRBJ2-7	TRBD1	CASSRGQGSSYEQYF	TGTGCCAGCAGCCGCGGACAGGGAAGCTCCTACGAGCAGTACTTC
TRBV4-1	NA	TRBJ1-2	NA	CASSQDRGYGYTF	TGCGCCAGCAGCCAGGACAGAGGCTATGGCTACACCTTC
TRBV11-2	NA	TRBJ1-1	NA	CASSLAPSREGGAFF	TGTGCCAGCAGCTTAGCCCCCTCTAGGGAGGGGGGAGCTTTCTTT
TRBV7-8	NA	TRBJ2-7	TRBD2	CASSLYLAGGYYEQYF	TGTGCCAGCAGCTTATACCTGGCGGGAGGCTACTACGAGCAGTACTTC
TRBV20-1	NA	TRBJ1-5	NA	CSASRQNNQPQHF	TGCAGTGCTAGTCGACAGAACAATCAGCCCCAGCATTTT
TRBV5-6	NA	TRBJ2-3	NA	CASSLRKLTSDTDTQYF	TGTGCCAGCAGTCTACGAAAGTTAACCAGCGACACAGATACGCAGTATTTT
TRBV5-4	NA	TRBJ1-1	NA	CASSPGVAPEAFF	TGTGCCAGCAGCCCAGGGGTCGCCCCTGAAGCTTTCTTT
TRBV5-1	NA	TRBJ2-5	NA	CASGGATQETQYF	TGCGCCAGCGGAGGGGCAACCCAAGAGACCCAGTACTTC
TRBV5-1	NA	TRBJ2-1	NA	CASSLEGLSYNEQFF	TGCGCCAGCAGCTTGGAGGGGCTCTCCTACAATGAGCAGTTCTTC
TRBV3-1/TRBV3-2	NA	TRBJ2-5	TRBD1	CASSHGTGRETQYF	TGTGCCAGCAGCCACGGGACAGGGAGGGAGACCCAGTACTTC
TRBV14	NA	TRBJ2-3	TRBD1	CASSQNRGVTDTQYF	TGTGCCAGCAGCCAAAACAGGGGGGTCACAGATACGCAGTATTTT
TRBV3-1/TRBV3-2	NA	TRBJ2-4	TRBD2	CASSLGLVRSIQYF	TGTGCCAGCAGCTTAGGACTAGTCCGAAGCATTCAGTACTTC
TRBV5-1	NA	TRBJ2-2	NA	CASSLAGSTGELFF	TGCGCCAGCAGCTTAGCGGGTTCCACCGGGGAGCTGTTTTTT
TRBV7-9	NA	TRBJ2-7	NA	CASSRGGEQYF	TGTGCCAGCAGCCGCGGAGGAGAGCAGTACTTC
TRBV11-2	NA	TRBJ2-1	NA	CASSLVSPAGGFDEQFF	TGTGCCAGCAGCTTAGTAAGCCCAGCGGGCGGTTTTGATGAGCAGTTCTTC
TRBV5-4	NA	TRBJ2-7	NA	CASSLEKGLSYEQYF	TGTGCCAGCAGCTTAGAGAAAGGACTATCCTACGAGCAGTACTTC
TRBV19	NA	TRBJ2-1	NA	CASSQTRVSNEQFF	TGTGCCAGTAGCCAAACCCGGGTTTCGAATGAGCAGTTCTTC
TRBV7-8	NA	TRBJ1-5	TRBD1	CASSRGTGWNQPQHF	TGTGCCAGCAGCCGGGGGACAGGCTGGAATCAGCCCCAGCATTTT
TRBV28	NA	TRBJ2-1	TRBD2	CASSARLAGGRYNEQFF	TGTGCCAGCAGTGCGAGACTAGCGGGAGGGCGATACAATGAGCAGTTCTTC
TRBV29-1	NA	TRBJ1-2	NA	CSVRGSNYGYTF	TGCAGCGTCCGGGGTTCTAACTATGGCTACACCTTC
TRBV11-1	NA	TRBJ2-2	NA	CASSLGAAGELFF	TGTGCCAGCAGCTTGGGCGCCGCCGGGGAGCTGTTTTTT
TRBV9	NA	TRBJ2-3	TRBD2	CASSPTSEFPDTQYF	TGTGCCAGCAGTCCGACTAGCGAGTTCCCAGATACGCAGTATTTT
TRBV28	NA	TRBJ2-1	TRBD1	CASSYVGLGGGYNEQFF	TGTGCCAGCAGTTACGTCGGGCTAGGGGGCGGCTACAATGAGCAGTTCTTC
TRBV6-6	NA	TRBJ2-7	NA	CASSRTTQISYEQYF	TGTGCCAGCAGTCGTACGACACAAATTTCCTACGAGCAGTACTTC
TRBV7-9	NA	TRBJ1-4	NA	CASSPQGSTNEKLFF	TGTGCCAGCAGCCCTCAGGGGTCAACTAATGAAAAACTGTTTTTT
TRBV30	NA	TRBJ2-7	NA	CAWSVNSYEQYF	TGTGCCTGGAGTGTAAATAGTTACGAGCAGTACTTC
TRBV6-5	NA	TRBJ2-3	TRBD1	CASTTGDTDTQYF	TGTGCCAGCACGACAGGGGACACAGATACGCAGTATTTT
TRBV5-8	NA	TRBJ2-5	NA	CASNQGNLQETQYF	TGTGCCAGCAACCAGGGTAATTTACAAGAGACCCAGTACTTC
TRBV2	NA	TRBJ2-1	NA	CASSATGGMDSEQFF	TGTGCCAGCAGTGCCACTGGCGGGATGGATAGTGAGCAGTTCTTC
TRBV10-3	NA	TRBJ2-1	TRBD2	CAISEPGLANEQFF	TGTGCCATCAGTGAACCGGGACTAGCCAATGAGCAGTTCTTC
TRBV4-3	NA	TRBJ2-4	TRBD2	CASSQELAGIAKNIQYF	TGCGCCAGCAGCCAAGAACTAGCGGGAATAGCCAAAAACATTCAGTACTTC
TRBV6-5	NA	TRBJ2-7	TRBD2	CASRGGGRASGEQYF	TGTGCCAGCCGGGGCGGCGGGAGGGCATCTGGGGAGCAGTACTTC
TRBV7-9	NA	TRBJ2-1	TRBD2	CASRTSGSYNEQFF	TGTGCCAGCCGGACTAGCGGGAGTTACAATGAGCAGTTCTTC
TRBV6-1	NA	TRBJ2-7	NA	CASSKAPRTYEQYF	TGTGCCAGCAGTAAAGCCCCTAGAACTTACGAGCAGTACTTC
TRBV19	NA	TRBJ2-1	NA	CASSIKGGTGWPSGRGEQFF	TGTGCCAGTAGTATAAAGGGGGGGACAGGGTGGCCTAGCGGGAGAGGTGAGCAGTTCTTC
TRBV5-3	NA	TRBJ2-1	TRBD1	CARSPTGPYNEQFF	TGTGCCAGAAGCCCGACAGGGCCCTACAATGAGCAGTTCTTC
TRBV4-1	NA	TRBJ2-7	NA	CASSQGAGSPHEQYF	TGCGCCAGCAGCCAAGGCGCCGGGAGTCCCCACGAGCAGTACTTC
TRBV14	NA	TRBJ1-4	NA	CASSRGGSSEKLFF	TGTGCCAGCAGCCGTGGTGGGTCTAGCGAGAAACTGTTTTTT
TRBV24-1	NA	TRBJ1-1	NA	CATRAGLNTEAFF	TGTGCCACCAGGGCCGGGTTGAACACTGAAGCTTTCTTT
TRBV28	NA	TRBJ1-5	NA	CASSNRDWQPQHF	TGTGCCAGCAGCAACAGGGATTGGCAGCCCCAGCATTTT
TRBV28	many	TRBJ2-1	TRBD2	CASSPLLAGPYNEQFF	TGTGCCAGCAGCCCCCTACTAGCGGGACCATACAATGAGCAGTTCTTC
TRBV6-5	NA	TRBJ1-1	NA	CASSYLTRGMNTEAFF	TGTGCCAGCAGTTACTTGACCAGAGGAATGAACACTGAAGCTTTCTTT
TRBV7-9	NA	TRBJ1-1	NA	CASSFYLQLNTEAFF	TGTGCCAGCAGCTTTTACCTACAGCTGAACACTGAAGCTTTCTTT
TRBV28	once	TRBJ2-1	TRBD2	CASSLIGLGGSSYNEQFF	TGTGCCAGCAGTTTAATAGGATTGGGGGGGAGCTCCTACAATGAGCAGTTCTTC
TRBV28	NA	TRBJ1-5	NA	CASSPARAHAFNQPQHF	TGTGCCAGCAGCCCGGCCAGGGCCCACGCCTTCAATCAGCCCCAGCATTTT
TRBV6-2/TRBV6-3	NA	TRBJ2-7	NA	CASSNQLGSSYEQYF	TGTGCCAGCAGCAACCAACTAGGCAGCTCCTACGAGCAGTACTTC
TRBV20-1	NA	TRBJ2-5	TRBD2	CSARASGRTALKETQYF	TGCAGTGCTCGTGCTAGCGGGAGGACCGCGCTTAAAGAGACCCAGTACTTC
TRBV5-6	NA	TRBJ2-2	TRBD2	CASSTGTSTGELFF	TGTGCCAGCAGCACCGGGACTAGCACCGGGGAGCTGTTTTTT
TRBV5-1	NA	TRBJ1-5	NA	CASSLDGGIGPQHF	TGCGCCAGCAGCTTAGACGGGGGAATAGGGCCCCAGCATTTT